The clone carrying this TCR beta chain appeared many times. Trimming shortened V by 6 bases and J by 8 bases, and 11 bases separated the two germline ends. Germline V gene lookup returns CDR1 MNHEY and CDR2 SMNVEV (reference sequence). CDR3 length equals 12 residues. The entry originates in a study of CD8 T cells in ankylosing spondylitis. For TCR beta, libraries came from quantitative 5'-RACE with molecular barcodes. MiXCR, run by TCRdb on the 5' RACE reads, gives a single entry per CDR3 protein. The profile shows about 240,000 distinct CDR3 sequences, about 11% of them singletons. The source of this sequence is a male donor with ankylosing spondylitis or in good health (not recorded which). The chain employs TRBV27 and TRBJ2-1, with D unresolved. The sequenced material came from blood, either unsorted or a sorted T cell fraction (not recorded which). CDR3 sequence reads: CASSFPGDEQFF. Here the CDR3 DNA reads TGTGCCAGCAGCTTCCCAGGCGATGAGCAGTTCTTC.